This TCR beta chain was identified in a study of CD8 T cells in Susac syndrome. Per the germline V gene, CDR1 is DFQATT and CDR2 is SNEGSKA (reference sequence). The length of the CDR3 is 16 residues. The J segment lost 3 bases and the V segment lost 6 bases, leaving 13 bases of the junction unmatched. RNA was extracted with the RNeasy kit, and a quantity of roughly 0.45 to 1 ug was reverse transcribed using random hexamers. TCRdb reprocessed the immunoSEQ multiplex PCR reads with MiXCR, giving one entry per CDR3 protein. The sample carries around 150,000 distinct CDR3 sequences, around 94% recorded once.

Sequenced input: CD4+ T cells from PBMCs. The chain carries TRBV20-1 and TRBJ2-3; 9 bases align to TRBD2. The TCR sequence derives from a human donor in good health. CDR3 loop: CSASTPSGEVTDTQYF. Here the CDR3 DNA reads TGCAGTGCGTCCACCCCTAGCGGGGAGGTAACAGATACGCAGTATTTT.